This record looks at one T cell receptor beta chain sequence and its context. The antigen is undetermined. This entry belongs to a study of a mutant IDH1 vaccine in newly diagnosed glioma. This sample's time point: week 5, during vaccination. Every vaccine dose comprised 300 ug of mutant IDH1 20-mer peptide plus topical imiquimod. Measured with immunoSEQ multiplex PCR; TCRdb has only the in-frame clones, and not every one. The sample consists of about 42,000 clones, approximately 85% of them appearing once. V was trimmed by 0 bases and J by 6 bases, leaving 9 bases between them. Germline V gene sequence: CDR1 SGHVS, CDR2 FQNEAQ. This CDR3 has 14 amino acids.

This receptor was identified in a man in his forties or fifties with glioma. The gene calls are TRBV7-8 and TRBJ1-5, with a tentative D call TRBD1 (5 bases). The input for sequencing was PBMCs, taken from a glioma patient whose treatment included an IDH1 peptide vaccine. CDR3 sequence (DNA): TGTGCCAGCAGCTTAGCGACGGGGACTCAGCCCCAGCATTTT. Protein product: CASSLATGTQPQHF.